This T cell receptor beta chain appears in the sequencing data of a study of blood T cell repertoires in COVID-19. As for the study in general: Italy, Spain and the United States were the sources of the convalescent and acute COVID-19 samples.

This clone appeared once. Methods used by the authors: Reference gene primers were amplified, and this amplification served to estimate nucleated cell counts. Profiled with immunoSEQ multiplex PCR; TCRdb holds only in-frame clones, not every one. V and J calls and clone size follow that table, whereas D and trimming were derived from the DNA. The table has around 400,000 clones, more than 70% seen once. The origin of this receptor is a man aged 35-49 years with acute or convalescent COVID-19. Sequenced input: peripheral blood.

The DNA of the CDR3 is TGTGCCAGTAGTGCCGCCGGGACTGGAACTTACAATGAGCAGTTCTTC. As protein: CASSAAGTGTYNEQFF. This rearrangement joins TRBV19 to TRBJ2-1; D might be TRBD2 (6 bases). CDR1 LNHDA and CDR2 SQIVND come from the germline V gene (reference sequence). V lost 5 bases, J lost 4 bases, and 18 bases lay in between. The CDR3 loop spans 16 amino acids.